Presented here are 2 T cell receptor beta chains from one specimen sequenced in a study of shared clonotypes between healthy human individuals. As defined, naive CD8 cells were CD45RO-negative and positively selected for CCR7, with terminally differentiated effector memory CD45RA+ cells excluded. The table came from immunoSEQ multiplex PCR; TCRdb's copy has only in-frame clones and leaves some out. Here the sample spans more than 2 million clones, about 93% being singletons. Sequenced material: naive CD8+ T cells from PBMCs. The receptors come from a man aged 18 to 30 in good health. Some clones in this sample may be carry-over from other donors' samples.

V gene TRBV7-8 combines with J gene TRBJ1-2; D is unresolved. Germline V gives CDR1 SGHVS, CDR2 FQNEAQ. The CDR3 contains 15 residues. Deletions cut 0 bases from V and 1 base from J, with 9 bases between. DNA of the CDR3: TGTGCCAGCAGCTTAGCTCCAACAAGTAACTATGGCTACACCTTC. It encodes CASSLAPTSNYGYTF.

The chain joins TRBV2 to TRBJ1-1; no clear D. In germline, CDR1 is SNHLY, CDR2 FYNNEI. This CDR3 spans 11 amino acids. Trimming removed 7 bases at V and 1 base at J, with 4 bases between. The CDR3 sequence: CASITNTEAFF. CDR3 in DNA: TGTGCCAGCATAACGAACACTGAAGCTTTCTTT.